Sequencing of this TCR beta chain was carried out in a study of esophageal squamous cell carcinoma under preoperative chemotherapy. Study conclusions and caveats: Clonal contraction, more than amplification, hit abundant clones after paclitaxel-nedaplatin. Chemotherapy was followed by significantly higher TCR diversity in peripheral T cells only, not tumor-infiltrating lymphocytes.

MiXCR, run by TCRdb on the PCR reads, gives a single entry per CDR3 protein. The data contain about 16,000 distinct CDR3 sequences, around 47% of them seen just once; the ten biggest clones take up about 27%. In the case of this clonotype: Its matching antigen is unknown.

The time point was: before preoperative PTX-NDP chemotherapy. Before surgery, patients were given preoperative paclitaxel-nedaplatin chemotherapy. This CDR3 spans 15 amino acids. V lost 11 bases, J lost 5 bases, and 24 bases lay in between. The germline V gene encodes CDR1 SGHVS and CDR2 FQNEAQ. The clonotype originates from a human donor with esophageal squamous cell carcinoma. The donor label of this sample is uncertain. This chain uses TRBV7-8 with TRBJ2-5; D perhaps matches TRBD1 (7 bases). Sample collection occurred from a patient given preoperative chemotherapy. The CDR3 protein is CAGGRGGGDRETQYF. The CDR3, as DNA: TGTGCCGGGGGCCGAGGGGGCGGGGACCGCGAGACCCAGTACTTC.